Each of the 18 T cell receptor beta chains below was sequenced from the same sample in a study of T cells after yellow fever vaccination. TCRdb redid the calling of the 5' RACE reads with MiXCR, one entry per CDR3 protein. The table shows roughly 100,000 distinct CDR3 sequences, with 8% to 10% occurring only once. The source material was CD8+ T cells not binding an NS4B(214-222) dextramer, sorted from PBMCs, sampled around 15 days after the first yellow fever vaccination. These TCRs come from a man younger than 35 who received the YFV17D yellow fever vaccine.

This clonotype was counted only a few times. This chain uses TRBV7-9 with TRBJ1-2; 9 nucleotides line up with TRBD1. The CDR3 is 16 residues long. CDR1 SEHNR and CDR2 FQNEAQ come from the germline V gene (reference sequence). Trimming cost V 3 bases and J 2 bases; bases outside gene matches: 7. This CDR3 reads CASSFGQGIGNYGYTF. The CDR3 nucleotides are TGTGCCAGCAGCTTTGGACAGGGGATCGGGAACTATGGCTACACCTTC.

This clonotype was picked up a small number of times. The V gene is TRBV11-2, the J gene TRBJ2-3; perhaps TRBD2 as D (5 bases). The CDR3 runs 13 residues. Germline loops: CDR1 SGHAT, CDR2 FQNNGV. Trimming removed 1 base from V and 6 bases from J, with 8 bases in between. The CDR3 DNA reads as TGTGCCAGCAGCTTAGCCTCGGGGGATACGCAGTATTTT. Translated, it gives CASSLASGDTQYF.

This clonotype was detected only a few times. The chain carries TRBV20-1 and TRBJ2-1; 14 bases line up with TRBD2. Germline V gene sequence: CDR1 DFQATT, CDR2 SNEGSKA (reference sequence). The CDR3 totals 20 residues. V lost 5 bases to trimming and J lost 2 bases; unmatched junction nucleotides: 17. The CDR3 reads CSARGYTTSGGAQAYNEQFF. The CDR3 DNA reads TGCAGTGCTCGAGGCTACACGACTAGCGGGGGGGCCCAAGCCTACAATGAGCAGTTCTTC.

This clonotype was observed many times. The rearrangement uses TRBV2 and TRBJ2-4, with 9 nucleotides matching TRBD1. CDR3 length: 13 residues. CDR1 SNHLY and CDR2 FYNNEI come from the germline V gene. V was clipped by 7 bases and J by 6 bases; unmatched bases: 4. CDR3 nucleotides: TGTGCCAGCAACGGACAGGGGCGAAACATTCAGTACTTC. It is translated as CASNGQGRNIQYF. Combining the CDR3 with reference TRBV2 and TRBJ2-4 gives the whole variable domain EPEVTQTPSHQVTQMGQEVILRCVPISNHLYFYWYRQILGQKVEFLVSFYNNEISEKSEIFDDQFSVERPDGSNFTLKIRSTKLEDSAMYFCASNGQGRNIQYFGAGTRLSVL.

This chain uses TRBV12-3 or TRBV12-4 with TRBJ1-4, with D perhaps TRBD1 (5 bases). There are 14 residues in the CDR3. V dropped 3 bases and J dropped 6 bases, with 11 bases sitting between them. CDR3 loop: CASSFSGPHEKLFF. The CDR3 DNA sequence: TGTGCCAGCAGTTTTTCGGGGCCTCATGAAAAACTGTTTTTT.

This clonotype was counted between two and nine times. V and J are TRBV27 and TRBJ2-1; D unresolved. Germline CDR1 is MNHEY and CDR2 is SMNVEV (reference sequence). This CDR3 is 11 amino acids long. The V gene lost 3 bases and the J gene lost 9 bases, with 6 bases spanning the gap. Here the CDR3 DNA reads TGTGCCAGCAGTTTCGGGCGTGAGCAGTTCTTC. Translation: CASSFGREQFF.

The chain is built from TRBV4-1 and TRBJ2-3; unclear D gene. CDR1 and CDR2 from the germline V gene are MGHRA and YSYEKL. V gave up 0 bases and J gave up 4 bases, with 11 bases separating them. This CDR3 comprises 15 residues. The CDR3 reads CASSQDSLGPDTQYF. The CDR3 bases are TGCGCCAGCAGCCAAGATAGCCTCGGGCCAGATACGCAGTATTTT.

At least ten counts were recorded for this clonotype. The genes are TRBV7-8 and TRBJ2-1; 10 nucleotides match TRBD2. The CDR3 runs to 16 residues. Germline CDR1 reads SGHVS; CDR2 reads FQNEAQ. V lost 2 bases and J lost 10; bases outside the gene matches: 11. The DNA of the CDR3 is TGTGCCAGCAGCTTAAGTAGCGGGGGGCCCCAGAAAGAGCAGTTCTTC. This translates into CASSLSSGGPQKEQFF.

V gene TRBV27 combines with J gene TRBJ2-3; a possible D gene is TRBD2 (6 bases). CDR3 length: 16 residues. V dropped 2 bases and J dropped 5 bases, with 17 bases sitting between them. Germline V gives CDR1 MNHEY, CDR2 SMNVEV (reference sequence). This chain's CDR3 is CASSLGVSSVRDTQYF. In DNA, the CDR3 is TGTGCCAGCAGTTTAGGCGTGTCTAGCGTGAGAGATACGCAGTATTTT.

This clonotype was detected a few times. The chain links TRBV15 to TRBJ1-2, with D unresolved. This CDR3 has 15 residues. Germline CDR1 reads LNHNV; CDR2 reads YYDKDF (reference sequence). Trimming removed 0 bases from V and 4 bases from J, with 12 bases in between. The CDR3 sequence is CATSRDTEQTYGYTF. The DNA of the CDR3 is TGTGCCACCAGCAGAGATACGGAACAGACCTATGGCTACACCTTC.

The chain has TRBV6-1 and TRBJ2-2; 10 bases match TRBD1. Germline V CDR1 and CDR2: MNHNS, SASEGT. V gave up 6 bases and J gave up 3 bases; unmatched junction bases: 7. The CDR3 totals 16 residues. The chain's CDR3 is CASSQPGTGDTGELFF. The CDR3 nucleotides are TGTGCCAGCAGCCAACCGGGGACAGGGGACACCGGGGAGCTGTTTTTT.

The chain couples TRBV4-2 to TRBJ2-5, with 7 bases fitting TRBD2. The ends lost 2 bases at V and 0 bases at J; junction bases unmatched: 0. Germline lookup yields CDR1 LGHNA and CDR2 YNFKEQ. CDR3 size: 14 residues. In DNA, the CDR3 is TGTGCCAGCAGCCAAAGCGGGGACCAAGAGACCCAGTACTTC. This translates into CASSQSGDQETQYF.

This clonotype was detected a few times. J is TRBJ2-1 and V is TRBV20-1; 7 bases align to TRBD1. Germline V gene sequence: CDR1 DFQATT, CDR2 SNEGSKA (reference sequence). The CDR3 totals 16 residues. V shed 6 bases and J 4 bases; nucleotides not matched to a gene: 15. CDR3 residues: CSAYDRADPPYNEQFF. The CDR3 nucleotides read TGCAGTGCATACGACAGGGCGGACCCCCCTTACAATGAGCAGTTCTTC.

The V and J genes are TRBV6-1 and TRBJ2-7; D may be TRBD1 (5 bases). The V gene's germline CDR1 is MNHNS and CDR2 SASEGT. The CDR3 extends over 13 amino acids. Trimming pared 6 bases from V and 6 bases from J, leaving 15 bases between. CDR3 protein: CASRIRVGREQYF. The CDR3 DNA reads TGTGCCAGCAGAATCAGGGTGGGGCGCGAGCAGTACTTC.

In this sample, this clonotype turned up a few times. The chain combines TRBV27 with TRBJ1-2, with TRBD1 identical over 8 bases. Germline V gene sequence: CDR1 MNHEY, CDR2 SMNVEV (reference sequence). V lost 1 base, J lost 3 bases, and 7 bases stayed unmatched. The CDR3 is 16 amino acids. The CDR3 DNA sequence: TGTGCCAGCAGTTTATACGCAGGGGGCAAAGACTATGGCTACACCTTC. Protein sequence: CASSLYAGGKDYGYTF.

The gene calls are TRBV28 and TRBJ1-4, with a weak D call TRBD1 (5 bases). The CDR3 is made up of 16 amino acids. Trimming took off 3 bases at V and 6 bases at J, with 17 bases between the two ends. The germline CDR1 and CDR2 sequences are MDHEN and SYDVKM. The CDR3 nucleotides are TGTGCCAGCAGTTTGGGACCGGGACTAAGGGATGAAAAACTGTTTTTT. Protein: CASSLGPGLRDEKLFF.

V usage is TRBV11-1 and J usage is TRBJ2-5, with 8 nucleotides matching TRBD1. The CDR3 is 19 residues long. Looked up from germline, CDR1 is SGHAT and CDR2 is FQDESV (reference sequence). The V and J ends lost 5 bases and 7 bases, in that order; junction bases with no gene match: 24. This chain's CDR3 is CASSPQNRPTGDDYRTQYF. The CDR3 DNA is TGTGCCAGCAGCCCCCAGAATAGGCCGACAGGGGACGATTATAGGACCCAGTACTTC.

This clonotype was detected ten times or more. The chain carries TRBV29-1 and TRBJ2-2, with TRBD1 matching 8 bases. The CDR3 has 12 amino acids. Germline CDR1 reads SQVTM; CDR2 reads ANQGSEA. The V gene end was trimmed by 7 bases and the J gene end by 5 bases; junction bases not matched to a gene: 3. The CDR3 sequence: CSGTGYTGELFF. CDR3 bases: TGCAGCGGGACAGGGTATACCGGGGAGCTGTTTTTT.